The clone carrying this TCR beta chain has just a few counts. Germline CDR1 SQVTM, CDR2 ANQGSEA. Trimming pared 7 bases from V and 7 bases from J, leaving 14 bases between. This CDR3 is built from 11 residues. The investigators reverse transcribed all of the isolated RNA, so they sequenced expressed TCRB transcripts. Clones were sequenced by immunoSEQ multiplex PCR, and TCRdb holds only the in-frame ones, with some missing. The sample carries about 240,000 clones, about 30% recorded once. This entry belongs to a study of beta chain features in type 1 diabetes. This TCR was sampled from a young man in good health. This sequence joins TRBV29-1 and TRBJ2-7; possible D gene TRBD1, 5 bases. Input material: central memory CD4+ T cells from blood. Here the CDR3 DNA reads TGCAGCGGGTCTCAGGGCGTGGAGCAGTACTTC. Its translation: CSGSQGVEQYF.